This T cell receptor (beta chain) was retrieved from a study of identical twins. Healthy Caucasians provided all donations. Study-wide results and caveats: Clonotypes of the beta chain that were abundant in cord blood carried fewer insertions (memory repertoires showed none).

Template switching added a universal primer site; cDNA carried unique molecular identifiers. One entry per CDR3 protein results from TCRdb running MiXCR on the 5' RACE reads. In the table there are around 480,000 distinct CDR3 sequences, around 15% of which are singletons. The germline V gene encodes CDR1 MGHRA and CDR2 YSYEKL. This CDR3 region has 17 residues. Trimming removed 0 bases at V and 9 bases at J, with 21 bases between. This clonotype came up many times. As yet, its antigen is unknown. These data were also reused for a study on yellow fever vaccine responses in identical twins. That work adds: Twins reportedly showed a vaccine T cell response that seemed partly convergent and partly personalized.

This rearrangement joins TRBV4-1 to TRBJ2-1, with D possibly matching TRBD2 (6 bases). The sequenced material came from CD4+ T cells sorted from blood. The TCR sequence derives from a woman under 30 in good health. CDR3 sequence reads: CASSQEDGSAQGGEQFF. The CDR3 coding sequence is TGCGCCAGCAGCCAAGAAGACGGCAGCGCGCAGGGAGGTGAGCAGTTCTTC.